These 31 T cell receptor beta chains came from one sample sequenced in a study of blood T cell repertoires in COVID-19. Data came from immunoSEQ multiplex PCR; TCRdb stores just in-frame clones and leaves some out. Here the sample spans just under 350,000 clones, about nine tenths being singletons. The sample was peripheral blood. The receptors originated from an older woman with COVID-19, enrolled during active disease.

This chain connects TRBV10-3 to TRBJ2-1, with TRBD2 matching over 9 bases. V lost 10 bases, J lost 1 base, and 5 bases stayed unmatched. The CDR3 runs 14 residues. Germline values: CDR1 ENHRY, CDR2 SYGVKD. This CDR3 is CASISGGSYNEQFF. The CDR3 bases are TGTGCCAGTATAAGCGGGGGGTCCTACAATGAGCAGTTCTTC.

This rearrangement joins TRBV28 to TRBJ2-1, with 9 positions matching TRBD2. The CDR3 runs to 16 residues. The germline V gene encodes CDR1 MDHEN and CDR2 SYDVKM. Germline trimming cut 3 bases from V and 5 bases from J; bases unmatched to any gene: 8. CDR3 nucleotide sequence: TGTGCCAGCAGTTTTTCCGAGCGGGGGGTGCACAATGAGCAGTTCTTC. This codes for CASSFSERGVHNEQFF.

The chain has TRBV6-5 and TRBJ2-2; a weak D match, TRBD2 (5 bases). Germline CDR1 is MNHEY and CDR2 is SVGAGI. The CDR3 consists of 11 residues. V was shortened by 8 bases and J by 6 bases, with 7 bases between the two germline ends. The DNA for the CDR3 is TGTGCCAGCGAGGGATCCGGGGAGCTGTTTTTT. Translation: CASEGSGELFF.

The rearrangement uses TRBV11-3 and TRBJ2-3, with a possible D match to TRBD1 (6 bases). CDR1 and CDR2 from the germline V gene are SGHNT and YENEEA. The CDR3 consists of 12 residues. V lost 7 bases, J lost 4 bases, and 9 bases lay in between. CDR3 in DNA: TGTGCCAGCACAGACAGGCCAGATACGCAGTATTTT. This translates into CASTDRPDTQYF.

The gene calls are TRBV30 and TRBJ2-5; the D gene is possibly TRBD1 (5 bases). Germline values: CDR1 GTSNPN, CDR2 SVGIG (reference sequence). The V end was cut by 2 bases, the J end by 5 bases, with 18 bases between. This CDR3 comprises 15 residues. The CDR3: CAWSFGSTARETQYF. CDR3 nucleotides: TGTGCCTGGAGTTTTGGTTCGACAGCGAGGGAGACCCAGTACTTC.

The chain combines TRBV6-5 with TRBJ1-3, with 7 bases matching TRBD1. With 2 bases clipped from V and 4 bases from J, the junction kept 5 bases outside the gene matches. The CDR3 length is 15 residues. Per germline, CDR1 MNHEY and CDR2 SVGAGI. The CDR3 reads CASSYEGARGNTIYF. CDR3 coding DNA: TGTGCCAGCAGTTACGAGGGGGCGCGGGGAAACACCATATATTTT.

The J gene is TRBJ2-7, the V gene TRBV6-5, with D possibly being TRBD2 (6 bases). The germline gives CDR1 MNHEY, CDR2 SVGAGI. This CDR3 has 13 residues. V shed 6 bases and J shed 0 bases, with 9 bases lying between them. The CDR3, as DNA: TGTGCCAGCAGGCCCGGGGGCTCCTACGAGCAGTACTTC. Its protein product is CASRPGGSYEQYF.

The chain links TRBV7-2 to TRBJ2-7, with TRBD2 matching 11 bases. J was trimmed by 7 bases and V by 5 bases; bases with no gene match: 22. Germline CDR1 SGHTA, CDR2 FQGNSA. This CDR3 has 19 residues. The CDR3 reads CASSPSGLAGGRTNVEQYF. The DNA for the CDR3 is TGTGCCAGCAGCCCGAGCGGGCTAGCGGGGGGCCGTACTAATGTGGAGCAGTACTTC. Looking up the rest from reference TRBV7-2 and TRBJ2-7 gives the full variable domain: GAGVSQSPSNKVTEKGKDVELRCDPISGHTALYWYRQSLGQGLEFLIYFQGNSAPDKSGLPSDRFSAERTGGSVSTLTIQRTQQEDSAVYLCASSPSGLAGGRTNVEQYFGPGTRLTVT.

The V gene is TRBV5-1, the J gene TRBJ2-7, with D hard to call. The CDR3 runs 11 residues. Germline V lookup: CDR1 SGHRS, CDR2 YFSETQ. Trimming cost V 4 bases and J 7 bases, with 9 bases left between them. CDR3 residues: CASSLGFEQYF. In DNA form, the CDR3 reads TGCGCCAGCAGCCTAGGATTTGAGCAGTACTTC.

CDR3 residues: CASQSGGSGNTIYF. In DNA, the CDR3 is TGTGCCAGCCAATCAGGGGGCTCTGGAAACACCATATATTTT. The rearrangement links TRBV21-1 to TRBJ1-3; the table names TRBD1, a call not compared with the DNA. TRBV21-1 is annotated as a pseudogene. CDR3 size: 14 residues.

The CDR3 region has the DNA TGTGCCAGTAGTATAGGAGCGGGGGCGAACTACAATGAGCAGTTCTTC. This encodes CASSIGAGANYNEQFF. The V call is TRBV19, the J call TRBJ2-1, with 8 bases matching TRBD2. Germline-derived CDR1 and CDR2 are LNHDA and SQIVND (reference sequence). V was clipped by 1 base and J by 3 bases; unmatched bases: 5. CDR3 length: 16 residues.

The chain couples TRBV3-1 (or the pseudogene TRBV3-2) to TRBJ1-2; 8 nucleotides match TRBD1. This CDR3 is 17 amino acids long. Trimming cost V 4 bases and J 5 bases; bases outside gene matches: 15. CDR1 LGHDT and CDR2 YNNKEL come from the germline V gene (reference sequence). Here the CDR3 DNA reads TGTGCCAGCAGCCCCGACAGGGGCGAATTGGTGCTGTATGGCTACACCTTC. Its protein product is CASSPDRGELVLYGYTF.

The chain couples TRBV28 to TRBJ1-2; 10 nucleotides agree with TRBD1. V lost 5 bases, J lost 8 bases, and 11 bases stayed unmatched. CDR1 and CDR2 from the germline V gene are MDHEN and SYDVKM. CDR3 length equals 15 residues. The CDR3 DNA reads as TGTGCCAGCAGTCTCCGGGACAGGGGTTCCCGGGGCTACACCTTC. Translation gives CASSLRDRGSRGYTF.

The V call is TRBV29-1, the J call TRBJ1-2, with D maybe TRBD1 (6 bases). V dropped 6 bases and J dropped 4 bases, with 18 bases sitting between them. Germline-derived CDR1 and CDR2 are SQVTM and ANQGSEA. The CDR3 length is 14 residues. Here the CDR3 DNA reads TGCAGCGTCCTCCCCCAGGACAGTATCTATGGCTACACCTTC. Its translation: CSVLPQDSIYGYTF.

V usage is TRBV13 and J usage is TRBJ2-5, with a weak D call TRBD2 (6 bases). Trimming stripped 4 bases from V and 1 base from J, with 13 bases between. The CDR3 is 15 amino acids. CDR1 and CDR2 from the germline V gene are PRHDT and FYEKMQ (reference sequence). This CDR3 reads CASSSRDFIQETQYF. The CDR3 nucleotides are TGTGCCAGCAGCTCCCGGGACTTTATCCAAGAGACCCAGTACTTC.

V is TRBV7-8 and J is TRBJ2-2; D not certain. Trimming took off 4 bases at V and 4 bases at J, with 13 bases between the two ends. CDR3 length: 15 residues. Germline assignment: CDR1 SGHVS and CDR2 FQNEAQ. CDR3 residues: CASSSETSGTGELFF. The CDR3 DNA sequence: TGTGCCAGCAGCTCTGAGACTTCGGGCACCGGGGAGCTGTTTTTT. Based on the CDR3 plus reference TRBV7-8 and TRBJ2-2, the full variable domain is GAGVSQSPRYKVAKRGQDVALRCDPISGHVSLFWYQQALGQGPEFLTYFQNEAQLDKSGLPSDRFFAERPEGSVSTLKIQRTQQEDSAVYLCASSSETSGTGELFFGEGSRLTVL.

The gene calls are TRBV24-1 and TRBJ1-1, with 9 positions matching TRBD1. Germline assignment: CDR1 KGHDR and CDR2 SFDVKD. V shed 3 bases and J 5 bases; nucleotides not matched to a gene: 6. This CDR3 is 15 amino acids long. The CDR3 region is CATSDTGGRETEAFF. CDR3 DNA: TGTGCCACCAGTGATACAGGGGGCCGAGAGACTGAAGCTTTCTTT.

V usage is TRBV2 and J usage is TRBJ2-3, with 9 bases identical to TRBD2. Per germline, CDR1 SNHLY and CDR2 FYNNEI. J lost 2 bases, V lost 7 bases, and 7 bases had no gene match. The CDR3 is 15 amino acids. CDR3 sequence reads: CASTLQRGATDTQYF. The CDR3 coding sequence is TGTGCCAGCACCCTCCAGCGGGGGGCCACAGATACGCAGTATTTT.

V is TRBV7-9 and J is TRBJ2-5; D remains ambiguous. CDR3 length equals 16 residues. V dropped 1 base and J dropped 2 bases, with 14 bases sitting between them. Germline lookup yields CDR1 SEHNR and CDR2 FQNEAQ (reference sequence). As DNA, the CDR3 is TGTGCCAGCAGCTTAGTTGGAGAGGCGCGGCAAGAGACCCAGTACTTC. It yields the protein CASSLVGEARQETQYF.

This clone was detected only once. The V call is TRBV5-1, the J call TRBJ1-1; 9 bases are a match to TRBD1. This CDR3 is 15 amino acids long. Germline V CDR1 and CDR2: SGHRS, YFSETQ. With V trimmed by 4 bases and J by 5 bases, 9 bases remained unmatched. The CDR3 bases are TGCGCCAGCAGCGTATTTGGACAGGGGAGTACTGAAGCTTTCTTT. Protein product: CASSVFGQGSTEAFF.

This clone came up once. This rearrangement joins TRBV2 to TRBJ1-2, with a tentative D call TRBD1 (5 bases). Trimming removed 8 bases at V and 2 bases at J, with 6 bases between. The germline gives CDR1 SNHLY, CDR2 FYNNEI. The CDR3 loop spans 11 amino acids. The CDR3 sequence: CASGGNYGYTF. The CDR3 region has the DNA TGTGCCAGCGGGGGGAACTATGGCTACACCTTC.

The chain is built from TRBV5-1 and TRBJ2-7, with 9 nucleotides matching TRBD2. This CDR3 region has 15 residues. J lost 6 bases, V lost 4 bases, and 11 bases had no gene match. Germline V lookup: CDR1 SGHRS, CDR2 YFSETQ. The CDR3 reads CASSPVAGARGEQYF. CDR3 bases: TGCGCCAGCAGCCCCGTAGCGGGGGCCCGAGGCGAGCAGTACTTC.

This clone came up a few times. The chain joins TRBV25-1 to TRBJ1-1; D perhaps matches TRBD1 (6 bases). Germline assignment: CDR1 MGHDK and CDR2 SYGVNS. There are 15 residues in the CDR3. V shed 7 bases and J shed 3 bases, with 18 bases lying between them. CDR3 sequence reads: CASTPSYRDHTEAFF. In nucleotides, the CDR3 is TGTGCCAGCACCCCCTCCTACAGGGACCACACTGAAGCTTTCTTT.

This chain connects TRBV7-8 to TRBJ1-2; TRBD1 agrees at 12 bases. The CDR3 runs to 16 residues. Germline V gene sequence: CDR1 SGHVS, CDR2 FQNEAQ. V dropped 0 bases and J dropped 5; count of bases not matched to a gene: 4. The CDR3 region is CASSLAGQGAGYGYTF. The CDR3 nucleotides read TGTGCCAGCAGCTTAGCGGGACAGGGGGCTGGTTATGGCTACACCTTC.

The rearrangement links TRBV28 to TRBJ1-5, with 9 bases that match TRBD1. Germline CDR1 and CDR2: MDHEN and SYDVKM. The CDR3 length is 15 residues. J gave up 3 bases and V 4 bases, and 4 bases lay outside the gene matches. The CDR3 loop is CASSWTGAANQPQHF. The CDR3 DNA reads TGTGCCAGCAGTTGGACAGGGGCCGCCAATCAGCCCCAGCATTTT.

The count of this clone is one. The chain carries TRBV15 and TRBJ2-1; 8 bases map to TRBD1. V lost 0 bases and J lost 4; bases outside the gene matches: 5. CDR1 is LNHNV, CDR2 YYDKDF, per germline (reference sequence). The CDR3 spans 16 residues. The CDR3 region has the DNA TGTGCCACCAGCAGAGAAGACAGGGGACTTTACAATGAGCAGTTCTTC. Translated, it gives CATSREDRGLYNEQFF.

The J gene is TRBJ2-1, the V gene TRBV9, with 9 bases that match TRBD2. The length of the CDR3 is 16 residues. The J segment lost 4 bases and the V segment lost 2 bases, leaving 7 bases of the junction unmatched. Germline V gene data show CDR1 as SGDLS and CDR2 as YYNGEE. The CDR3 DNA follows: TGTGCCAGCAGCGTTCATTCTAGCGGGGATTACAATGAGCAGTTCTTC. It yields the protein CASSVHSSGDYNEQFF.

This chain connects TRBV5-4 to TRBJ2-3; D possibly corresponds to TRBD2 (6 bases). The CDR3 consists of 15 residues. Germline CDR1 reads SGHNT; CDR2 reads YYREEE (reference sequence). Trimming pared 5 bases from V and 2 bases from J, leaving 15 bases between. In nucleotides, the CDR3 is TGTGCCAGCAGTCCAACTGGGGGGTACACAGATACGCAGTATTTT. It encodes CASSPTGGYTDTQYF. Full variable domain (outside the CDR3, taken from reference TRBV5-4 and TRBJ2-3): ETGVTQSPTHLIKTRGQQVTLRCSSQSGHNTVSWYQQALGQGPQFIFQYYREEENGRGNFPPRFSGLQFPNYSSELNVNALELDDSALYLCASSPTGGYTDTQYFGPGTRLTVL.

This chain's CDR3 is CASSLQGKDGYTF. CDR3 sequence (DNA): TGCGCCAGCAGTCTACAGGGCAAGGATGGCTACACCTTC. The chain has TRBV5-1 and TRBJ1-2; D is possibly TRBD1 (6 bases). The CDR3 runs 13 residues. Trimming stripped 5 bases from V and 6 bases from J, with 14 bases between. Germline values: CDR1 SGHRS, CDR2 YFSETQ.

This rearrangement joins TRBV5-1 to TRBJ2-3, with D hard to call. V was cut by 1 base and J by 2 bases, with 8 bases left in between. CDR1 and CDR2 (germline): SGHRS, YFSETQ. This CDR3 is built from 14 residues. The CDR3 bases are TGCGCCAGCAGCTTGATGGGCCTCACAGATACGCAGTATTTT. It yields the protein CASSLMGLTDTQYF.

The chain has TRBV2 and TRBJ2-1, with D perhaps matching TRBD1 (5 bases). This CDR3 spans 15 amino acids. The V gene lost 4 bases and the J gene lost 4 bases, with 14 bases spanning the gap. Germline V gene data show CDR1 as SNHLY and CDR2 as FYNNEI. The CDR3 DNA sequence: TGTGCCAGCAGTGTTGGTAAGGGGCCTTACAATGAGCAGTTCTTC. It translates to CASSVGKGPYNEQFF.